The 27 T cell receptor beta chains in this list originate from one sample, sequenced in a study of T cells after yellow fever vaccination. TCRdb passed the 5' RACE reads through MiXCR, listing each CDR3 protein once. This repertoire shows 300,000 to 350,000 distinct CDR3 sequences, about 10% found once; its top ten account for 3% to 3.5%. The starting material was CD4+ T cells sorted from PBMCs, obtained 45 days after the yellow fever booster vaccination. These TCRs come from a man aged 18-30 years who received the YFV17D yellow fever vaccine.

The rearrangement joins TRBV12-3 or TRBV12-4 to TRBJ1-3; a possible D gene is TRBD1 (5 bases). Between the trimmed V and J ends, which lost 7 bases and 8 bases, there was a span of 21 bases. This CDR3 spans 15 amino acids. CDR3 sequence reads: CASTQTPQGGYTIYF. The CDR3 coding sequence is TGTGCCAGCACACAAACCCCGCAGGGAGGTTACACCATATATTTT.

This clonotype was found many times. The genes are TRBV5-1 and TRBJ2-2; no firm D call. V gave up 0 bases and J gave up 0 bases, with 6 bases separating them. The germline CDR1 and CDR2 sequences are SGHRS and YFSETQ. There are 15 residues in the CDR3. The CDR3 sequence is CASSLDVTNTGELFF. CDR3 nucleotides: TGCGCCAGCAGCTTGGATGTAACGAACACCGGGGAGCTGTTTTTT.

V usage is TRBV6-6 and J usage is TRBJ1-5, with 8 bases identical to TRBD1. The germline gives CDR1 MNHNY, CDR2 SVGAGI (reference sequence). V gave up 2 bases and J gave up 0 bases; unmatched junction bases: 9. There are 18 residues in the CDR3. CDR3 amino acids: CASSYRGRTGSSNQPQHF. The CDR3 coding sequence is TGTGCCAGCAGTTACCGCGGCCGGACAGGGAGTAGCAATCAGCCCCAGCATTTT.

This clonotype occurred many times. The rearrangement links TRBV5-1 to TRBJ1-2; no clear D. This CDR3 contains 15 residues. CDR1 is SGHRS, CDR2 YFSETQ, per germline. The V end lost 3 bases, the J end lost 0 bases, and 12 bases lay between the germline ends. The CDR3 nucleotides are TGCGCCAGCAGCTACATTTACCCAGCTAACTATGGCTACACCTTC. It codes for CASSYIYPANYGYTF.

This clonotype was observed a few times. This rearrangement joins TRBV7-9 to TRBJ1-1; no reliable D call. This CDR3 comprises 12 residues. The V end lost 1 base, the J end lost 9 bases, and 9 bases lay between the germline ends. Germline CDR1 SEHNR, CDR2 FQNEAQ (reference sequence). CDR3 sequence: CASSLEGRQAFF. CDR3 DNA: TGTGCCAGCAGCTTAGAAGGCCGGCAAGCTTTCTTT.

This clonotype was seen at least ten times. V is TRBV6-5 and J is TRBJ1-2; 10 positions agree with TRBD1. Germline assignment: CDR1 MNHEY and CDR2 SVGAGI. This CDR3 has 15 amino acids. V lost 0 bases to trimming and J lost 8 bases; unmatched junction nucleotides: 6. The CDR3 DNA reads TGTGCCAGCAGTTACTCGGGACAGGGGTGGGGCGGCTACACCTTC. It encodes CASSYSGQGWGGYTF.

Only a few counts were recorded for this clonotype. The rearrangement joins TRBV30 to TRBJ1-1; no clear D. The V gene's germline CDR1 is GTSNPN and CDR2 SVGIG (reference sequence). The ends were cut back, 5 bases at V and 6 bases at J, with 10 bases in the middle. The CDR3 sequence is 11 residues long. The CDR3 here is CAWVQNAEAFF. For the CDR3, the DNA is TGTGCCTGGGTCCAGAATGCTGAAGCTTTCTTT.

This clonotype was detected a few times. The V call is TRBV19, the J call TRBJ1-2; tentatively, D is TRBD1 (5 bases). This CDR3 comprises 12 residues. V was shortened by 11 bases and J by 10 bases, with 20 bases between the two germline ends. Germline lookup yields CDR1 LNHDA and CDR2 SQIVND (reference sequence). In DNA, the CDR3 is TGTGCCTGCCAGCGGGACGGGGGACTCTACACCTTC. This gives the protein CACQRDGGLYTF.

The chain couples TRBV7-6 to TRBJ1-2, with 9 bases lining up with TRBD1. CDR3 length equals 14 residues. The V segment lost 8 bases and the J segment 0 bases; nucleotides outside the gene matches: 4. CDR1 and CDR2 from the germline V gene are SGHVS and FNYEAQ. The CDR3 bases are TGTGCCAGCGAAACAGGGGGCACTAACTATGGCTACACCTTC. This codes for CASETGGTNYGYTF.

V is TRBV5-1 and J is TRBJ1-2; D might be TRBD1 (5 bases). There are 14 residues in the CDR3. Germline CDR1 and CDR2: SGHRS and YFSETQ. V was shortened by 4 bases and J by 2 bases, with 12 bases between the two germline ends. The DNA for the CDR3 is TGCGCCAGCAGCACTGACAGAGCGAACTATGGCTACACCTTC. Its protein is CASSTDRANYGYTF.

This clonotype was observed a few times. The V and J genes are TRBV5-1 and TRBJ2-3; D is possibly TRBD2 (5 bases). The CDR3 is made up of 14 amino acids. From germline, CDR1 is SGHRS and CDR2 YFSETQ. Between the trimmed V and J ends, which lost 3 bases and 4 bases, there was a span of 12 bases. CDR3 nucleotide sequence: TGCGCCAGCAGCTCGTCCTTACTAGCAGATACGCAGTATTTT. It specifies CASSSSLLADTQYF.

The V gene is TRBV4-2, the J gene TRBJ2-3; 9 bases match TRBD2. V lost 1 base, J lost 3 bases, and 17 bases stayed unmatched. The CDR3 is made up of 20 amino acids. Germline-derived CDR1 and CDR2 are LGHNA and YNFKEQ. CDR3 nucleotide sequence: TGTGCCAGCAGCCAAGTCTACAACTTCGGAGGGGCGGGGGGGACAGATACGCAGTATTTT. Its translation is CASSQVYNFGGAGGTDTQYF.

This clonotype was observed a handful of times. V gene TRBV4-3 combines with J gene TRBJ1-2; D call uncertain. From germline, CDR1 is LGHNA and CDR2 YSLEER. V was pared by 1 base and J by 8 bases, with 17 bases between. The CDR3 is 15 residues long. The CDR3 reads CASSQAPGEERGYTF. CDR3 DNA: TGCGCCAGCAGCCAAGCCCCCGGGGAGGAGAGGGGCTACACCTTC.

The chain couples TRBV27 to TRBJ2-1; 9 positions match TRBD1. Germline V lookup: CDR1 MNHEY, CDR2 SMNVEV (reference sequence). The CDR3 sequence is 15 residues long. The junction had 11 bases not matched to a gene; V was cut back by 4 bases and J by 10 bases. The CDR3 reads CASSSGQGRRIEQFF. CDR3 nucleotides: TGTGCCAGCAGTTCTGGACAGGGGAGAAGAATCGAGCAGTTCTTC.

The chain employs TRBV20-1 and TRBJ2-7, with D perhaps TRBD1 or TRBD2 (6 bases each). CDR1 is DFQATT and CDR2 is SNEGSKA in the germline V gene (reference sequence). The V end lost 4 bases, the J end lost 2 bases, and 18 bases lay between the germline ends. The CDR3 contains 15 residues. The CDR3 spells CSANSGGQGTYEQYV. CDR3 coding DNA: TGCAGTGCTAACTCTGGAGGGCAGGGGACCTACGAGCAGTACGTC.

This chain uses TRBV5-1 with TRBJ2-3; TRBD1 aligns across 8 bases. There are 14 residues in the CDR3. J lost 2 bases, V lost 5 bases, and 4 bases had no gene match. Germline CDR1 reads SGHRS; CDR2 reads YFSETQ. CDR3 nucleotides: TGCGCCAGCAGTATCAGGGGGCACACAGATACGCAGTATTTT. It translates to CASSIRGHTDTQYF. Drawing the rest from reference TRBV5-1 and TRBJ2-3, the complete variable domain is KAGVTQTPRYLIKTRGQQVTLSCSPISGHRSVSWYQQTPGQGLQFLFEYFSETQRNKGNFPGRFSGRQFSNSRSEMNVSTLELGDSALYLCASSIRGHTDTQYFGPGTRLTVL.

This clonotype was seen more than once but under ten times. The CDR3 DNA sequence: TGCAGTGGCGCGGGACAGGGGGGCACTGAAGCTTTCTTT. Translating gives CSGAGQGGTEAFF. The chain combines TRBV20-1 with TRBJ1-1; the match to TRBD1 covers 11 bases. Germline CDR1 and CDR2: DFQATT and SNEGSKA (reference sequence). Trimming took 7 bases from V and 4 from J; bases not matched to a gene: 5. The CDR3 is made up of 13 amino acids.

This clonotype was detected only a few times. The chain has TRBV28 and TRBJ2-2, with D perhaps matching TRBD1 or TRBD2 (6 bases each). Germline CDR1 reads MDHEN; CDR2 reads SYDVKM. The CDR3 runs 16 residues. Trimming removed 3 bases from V and 6 bases from J, with 17 bases in between. The CDR3 DNA follows: TGTGCCAGCAGTTTCCTCTCGGGGGCCCGGCCCGGGGAGCTGTTTTTT. Protein: CASSFLSGARPGELFF.

This clonotype came up a few times. The chain is built from TRBV12-3 or TRBV12-4 and TRBJ1-5, with D unclear. V lost 4 bases, J lost 7 bases, and 11 bases lay in between. The CDR3 contains 13 residues. The CDR3 DNA reads as TGTGCCAGCAGTTCACGACCCGGGCAGCCCCAGCATTTT. It codes for CASSSRPGQPQHF.

CDR3 sequence reads: CATSLAGRSEAFF. The CDR3 bases are TGCGCCACCTCACTGGCAGGACGCTCCGAAGCTTTCTTT. V is TRBV5-1 and J is TRBJ1-1; no firm D call. V was pared by 9 bases and J by 8 bases, with 20 bases between. From germline, CDR1 is SGHRS and CDR2 YFSETQ. The CDR3 spans 13 residues.

J is TRBJ2-4 and V is TRBV4-3, with TRBD2 as a possible D gene (6 bases). The germline gives CDR1 LGHNA, CDR2 YSLEER. The CDR3 is made up of 14 amino acids. V was clipped by 0 bases and J by 11 bases, with 14 bases between them. The CDR3 DNA follows: TGCGCCAGCAGCCAAGATAGTGGGGGACTTTTTCAGTACTTC. Residues: CASSQDSGGLFQYF.

This clonotype has a handful of counts. The chain links TRBV6-2 or TRBV6-3 to TRBJ2-5; D might be TRBD2 (6 bases). V was pared by 6 bases and J by 5 bases, with 22 bases between. The V gene's germline CDR1 is MNHEY and CDR2 SVGEGT. This CDR3 comprises 16 residues. CDR3 amino acids: CASSTPAGLQGETQYF. Written as DNA, the CDR3 is TGTGCCAGCAGCACCCCGGCGGGACTCCAGGGCGAGACCCAGTACTTC.

The table lists this clonotype with a count of one. J is TRBJ1-2 and V is TRBV18; the D is unclear. Germline values: CDR1 KGHSH, CDR2 LQKENI. V was cut by 2 bases and J by 3 bases, with 10 bases left in between. This CDR3 has 14 amino acids. DNA of the CDR3: TGTGCCAGCTCACCATCCCGAGAAGACTATGGCTACACCTTC. It yields the protein CASSPSREDYGYTF.

The genes are TRBV3-1 and TRBJ1-6, with D possibly being TRBD1 (5 bases). The CDR3 has 15 residues. Trimming removed 1 base at V and 9 bases at J, with 13 bases between. CDR1 is LGHDT and CDR2 is YNNKEL in the germline V gene (reference sequence). The CDR3, as DNA: TGTGCCAGCAGCCAAGCTTCCGGGGGTGGTTCACCCCTCCACTTT. It specifies CASSQASGGGSPLHF.

This clonotype was observed a handful of times. The rearrangement links TRBV27 to TRBJ1-6; D remains unclear. CDR3 size: 17 residues. Germline CDR1 reads MNHEY; CDR2 reads SMNVEV (reference sequence). Trimming stripped 6 bases from V and 12 bases from J, with 27 bases between. CDR3 region: CASRPTPRTDLHRPLHF. The CDR3 coding sequence is TGTGCCAGCAGGCCCACCCCTAGAACAGATCTCCACCGACCCCTCCACTTT.

This clonotype showed up just a few times. V and J are TRBV7-8 and TRBJ2-6, with 13 positions matching TRBD2. V lost 0 bases to trimming and J lost 4 bases; unmatched junction nucleotides: 6. The CDR3 runs 19 residues. Germline V gives CDR1 SGHVS, CDR2 FQNEAQ. Here the CDR3 reads CASSLATSGGSSGANVLTF. The CDR3 coding sequence is TGTGCCAGCAGCTTAGCGACTAGCGGGGGGTCCTCGGGGGCCAACGTCCTGACTTTC. Complete variable domain (other parts from reference TRBV7-8 and TRBJ2-6): GAGVSQSPRYKVAKRGQDVALRCDPISGHVSLFWYQQALGQGPEFLTYFQNEAQLDKSGLPSDRFFAERPEGSVSTLKIQRTQQEDSAVYLCASSLATSGGSSGANVLTFGAGSRLTVL.

This clonotype has a count of ten or more. CDR3 bases: TGCGCCAGCAGCTTGGGCCCTCGCCAAGAGACCCAGTACTTC. Translated: CASSLGPRQETQYF. The rearrangement links TRBV5-1 to TRBJ2-5; the D is unclear. The germline gives CDR1 SGHRS, CDR2 YFSETQ. The CDR3 extends over 14 amino acids. Trimming removed 0 bases at V and 1 base at J, with 7 bases between.